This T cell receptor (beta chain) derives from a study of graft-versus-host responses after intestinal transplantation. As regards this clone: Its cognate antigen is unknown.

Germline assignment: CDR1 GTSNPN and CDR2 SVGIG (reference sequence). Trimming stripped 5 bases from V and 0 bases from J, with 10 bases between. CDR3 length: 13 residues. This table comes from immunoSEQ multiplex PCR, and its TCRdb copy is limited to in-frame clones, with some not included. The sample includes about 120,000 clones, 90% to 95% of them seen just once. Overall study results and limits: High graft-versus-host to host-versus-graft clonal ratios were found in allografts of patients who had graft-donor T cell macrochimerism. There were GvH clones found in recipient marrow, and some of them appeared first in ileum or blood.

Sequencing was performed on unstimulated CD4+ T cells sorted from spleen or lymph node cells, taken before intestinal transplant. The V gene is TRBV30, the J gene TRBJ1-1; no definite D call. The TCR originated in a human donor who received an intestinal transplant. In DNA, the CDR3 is TGTGCCTGGTCGTACTTCATGAACACTGAAGCTTTCTTT. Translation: CAWSYFMNTEAFF.